Listed below are T cell receptor beta chains from one sample, sequenced in a study of CD8 T cells in ankylosing spondylitis. TCRdb reanalysed the 5' RACE reads using MiXCR and keeps one entry per CDR3 protein. Of 75,000 to 95,000 distinct CDR3 sequences in the sample, just under 9% are singletons; the top ten hold about a third. What was sequenced was blood, either unsorted or a sorted T cell fraction (not recorded which). The origin of the receptors is a male donor with ankylosing spondylitis. The CDR3 runs from the conserved cysteine through the conserved F or W. D genes are given only for firm matches. A row's size may be missing; if present it is once, few, many or a size class.

abundance,d_gene,j_gene,v_gene,CDR3nt,CDR3aa
many,.,TRBJ2-1,TRBV12-3/TRBV12-4,TGTGCCTCACAATCCCCGGGGAATGAGCAGTTCTTC,CASQSPGNEQFF
many,.,TRBJ2-4,TRBV6-2/TRBV6-3,TGTGCCAGCAGTTGGGGACTCAAAAACATTCAGTACTTC,CASSWGLKNIQYF
few,TRBD2,TRBJ2-1,TRBV6-2/TRBV6-3,TGTGCCAGCAGCTATAGCGGGAGGGCCGACAATGAGCAGTTCTTC,CASSYSGRADNEQFF
many,.,TRBJ2-1,TRBV11-2,TGTGCCAGCAGCTCCGCGCATGAGCAGTTCTTC,CASSSAHEQFF
many,.,TRBJ2-7,TRBV20-1,TGCAGTGCTAGACCCCGGCAGGGGCCCTACGAGCAGTACTTC,CSARPRQGPYEQYF
many,.,TRBJ1-1,TRBV4-1,TGCGCCAGCAGCCAAGATCGGTCCCAGAACACTGAAGCTTTCTTT,CASSQDRSQNTEAFF
.,TRBD2,TRBJ2-1,TRBV20-1,TGCAGTGCGCTGGGACTAGACCGCTACAATGAGCAGTTCTTC,CSALGLDRYNEQFF
many,.,TRBJ2-3,TRBV24-1,TGTGCCACCAGTGATTTGGCCGTAGACACAGATACGCAGTATTTT,CATSDLAVDTDTQYF
few,TRBD1,TRBJ2-7,TRBV13,TGTGCCAGCAGCTTAGTAAAGGGGGCCCGGGACAGGGAGTTCGAGCAGTACTTC,CASSLVKGARDREFEQYF
many,TRBD2,TRBJ2-1,TRBV7-8,TGTGCCAGCAGCTTAACTAGCGGGAGCAGGGATGAGCAGTTCTTC,CASSLTSGSRDEQFF